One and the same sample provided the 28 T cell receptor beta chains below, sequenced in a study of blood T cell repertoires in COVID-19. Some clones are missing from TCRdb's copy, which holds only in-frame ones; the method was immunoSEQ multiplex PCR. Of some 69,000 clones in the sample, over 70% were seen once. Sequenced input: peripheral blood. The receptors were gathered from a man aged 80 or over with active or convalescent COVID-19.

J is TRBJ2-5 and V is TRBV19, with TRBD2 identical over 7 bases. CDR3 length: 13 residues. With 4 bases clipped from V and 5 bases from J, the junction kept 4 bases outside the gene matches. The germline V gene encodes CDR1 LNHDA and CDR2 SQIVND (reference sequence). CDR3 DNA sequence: TGTGCCAGTAGTAGCGGGAGCCGCGAGACCCAGTACTTC. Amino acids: CASSSGSRETQYF.

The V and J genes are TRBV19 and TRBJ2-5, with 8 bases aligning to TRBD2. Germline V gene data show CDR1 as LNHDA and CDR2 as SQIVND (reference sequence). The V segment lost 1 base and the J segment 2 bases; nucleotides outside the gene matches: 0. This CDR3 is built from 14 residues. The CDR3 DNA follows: TGTGCCAGTAGTATAGCGGGAGGGCAAGAGACCCAGTACTTC. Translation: CASSIAGGQETQYF.

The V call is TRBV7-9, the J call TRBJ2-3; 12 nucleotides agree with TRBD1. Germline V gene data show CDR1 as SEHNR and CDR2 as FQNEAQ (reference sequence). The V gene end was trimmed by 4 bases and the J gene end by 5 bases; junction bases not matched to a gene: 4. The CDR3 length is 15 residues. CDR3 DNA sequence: TGTGCCAGCAGCTCGGGACAGGGGGCAGGAGATACGCAGTATTTT. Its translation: CASSSGQGAGDTQYF.

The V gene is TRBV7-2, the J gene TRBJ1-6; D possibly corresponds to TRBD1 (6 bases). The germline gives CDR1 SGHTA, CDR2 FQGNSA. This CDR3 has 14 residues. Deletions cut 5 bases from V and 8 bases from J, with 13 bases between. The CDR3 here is CASSHRDVDSPLHF. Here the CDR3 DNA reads TGTGCCAGCAGCCACAGGGACGTCGATTCACCCCTCCACTTT. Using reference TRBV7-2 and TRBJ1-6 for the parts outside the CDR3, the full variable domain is GAGVSQSPSNKVTEKGKDVELRCDPISGHTALYWYRQSLGQGLEFLIYFQGNSAPDKSGLPSDRFSAERTGGSVSTLTIQRTQQEDSAVYLCASSHRDVDSPLHFGNGTRLTVT.

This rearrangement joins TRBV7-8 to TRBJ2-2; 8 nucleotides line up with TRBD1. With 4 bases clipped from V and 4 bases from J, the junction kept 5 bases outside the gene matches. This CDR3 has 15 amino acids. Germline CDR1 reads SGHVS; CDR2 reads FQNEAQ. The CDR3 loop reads CASSYQGAGTGELFF. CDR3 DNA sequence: TGTGCCAGCAGCTACCAGGGGGCAGGCACCGGGGAGCTGTTTTTT.

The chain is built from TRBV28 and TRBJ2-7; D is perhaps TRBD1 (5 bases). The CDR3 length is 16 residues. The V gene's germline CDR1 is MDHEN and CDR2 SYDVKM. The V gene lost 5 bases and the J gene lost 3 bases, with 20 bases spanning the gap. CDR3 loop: CASSLATRRRVYEQYF. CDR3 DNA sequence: TGTGCCAGCAGTCTCGCAACCCGGCGCAGGGTCTACGAGCAGTACTTC. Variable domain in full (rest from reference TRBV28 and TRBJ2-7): DVKVTQSSRYLVKRTGEKVFLECVQDMDHENMFWYRQDPGLGLRLIYFSYDVKMKEKGDIPEGYSVSREKKERFSLILESASTNQTSMYLCASSLATRRRVYEQYFGPGTRLTVT.

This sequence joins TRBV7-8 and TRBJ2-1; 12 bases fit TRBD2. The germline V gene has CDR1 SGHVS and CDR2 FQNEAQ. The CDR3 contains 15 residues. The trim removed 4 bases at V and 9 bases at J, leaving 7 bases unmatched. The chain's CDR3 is CASSYLAGGAGEQFF. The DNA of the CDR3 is TGTGCCAGCAGCTACCTAGCGGGAGGGGCGGGTGAGCAGTTCTTC. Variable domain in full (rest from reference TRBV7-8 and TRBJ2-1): GAGVSQSPRYKVAKRGQDVALRCDPISGHVSLFWYQQALGQGPEFLTYFQNEAQLDKSGLPSDRFFAERPEGSVSTLKIQRTQQEDSAVYLCASSYLAGGAGEQFFGPGTRLTVL.

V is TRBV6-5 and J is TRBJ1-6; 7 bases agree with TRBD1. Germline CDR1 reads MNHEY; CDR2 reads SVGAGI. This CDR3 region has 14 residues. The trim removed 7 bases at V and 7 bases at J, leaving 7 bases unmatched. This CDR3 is CASTRTGGNSPLHF. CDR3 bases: TGTGCCAGCACCCGGACAGGCGGGAATTCACCCCTCCACTTT.

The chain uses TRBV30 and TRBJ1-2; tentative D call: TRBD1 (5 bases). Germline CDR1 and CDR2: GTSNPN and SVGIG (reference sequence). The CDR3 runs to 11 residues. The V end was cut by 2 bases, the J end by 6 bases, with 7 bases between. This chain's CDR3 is CAWSLGDGYTF. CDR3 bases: TGTGCCTGGAGTTTAGGGGATGGCTACACCTTC.

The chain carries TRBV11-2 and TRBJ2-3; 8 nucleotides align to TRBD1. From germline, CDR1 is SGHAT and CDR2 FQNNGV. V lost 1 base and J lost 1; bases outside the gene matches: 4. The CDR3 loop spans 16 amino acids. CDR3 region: CASSLAGGIGTDTQYF. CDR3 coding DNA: TGTGCCAGCAGCTTAGCAGGGGGCATCGGCACAGATACGCAGTATTTT.

The CDR3 region is CASSVDRTDTQYF. CDR3 coding DNA: TGTGCCAGCAGCGTGGACAGGACAGATACGCAGTATTTT. V is TRBV9 and J is TRBJ2-3, with 7 positions matching TRBD1. After removal of 2 bases from V and 3 bases from J, the junction contained 0 bases not matched to a gene. The CDR3 has 13 residues. Germline values: CDR1 SGDLS, CDR2 YYNGEE. Drawing the rest from reference TRBV9 and TRBJ2-3, the complete variable domain is DSGVTQTPKHLITATGQRVTLRCSPRSGDLSVYWYQQSLDQGLQFLIQYYNGEERAKGNILERFSAQQFPDLHSELNLSSLELGDSALYFCASSVDRTDTQYFGPGTRLTVL.

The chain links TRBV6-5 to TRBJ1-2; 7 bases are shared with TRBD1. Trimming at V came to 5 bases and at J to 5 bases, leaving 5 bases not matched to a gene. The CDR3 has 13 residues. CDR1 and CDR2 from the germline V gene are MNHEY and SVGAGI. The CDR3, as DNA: TGTGCCAGCAGTCCCGGACAGGTTTATGGCTACACCTTC. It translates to CASSPGQVYGYTF.

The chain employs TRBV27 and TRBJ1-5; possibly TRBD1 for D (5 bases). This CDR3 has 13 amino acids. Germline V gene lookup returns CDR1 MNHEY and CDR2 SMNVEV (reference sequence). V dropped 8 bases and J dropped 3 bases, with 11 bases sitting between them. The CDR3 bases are TGTGCCAGCGGTCGACAGCTCAATCAGCCCCAGCATTTT. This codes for CASGRQLNQPQHF.

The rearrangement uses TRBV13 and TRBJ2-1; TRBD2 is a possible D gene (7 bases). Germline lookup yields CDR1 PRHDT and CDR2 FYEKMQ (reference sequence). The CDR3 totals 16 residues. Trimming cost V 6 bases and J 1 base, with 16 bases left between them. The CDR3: CASRLGGARSYNEQFF. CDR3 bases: TGTGCCAGCAGATTGGGGGGGGCTAGGTCCTACAATGAGCAGTTCTTC.

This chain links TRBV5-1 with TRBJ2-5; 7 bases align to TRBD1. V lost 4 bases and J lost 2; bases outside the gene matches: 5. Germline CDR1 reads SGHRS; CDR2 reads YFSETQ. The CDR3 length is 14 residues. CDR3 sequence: CASSTPTGQETQYF. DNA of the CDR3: TGCGCCAGCAGCACACCGACAGGGCAAGAGACCCAGTACTTC.

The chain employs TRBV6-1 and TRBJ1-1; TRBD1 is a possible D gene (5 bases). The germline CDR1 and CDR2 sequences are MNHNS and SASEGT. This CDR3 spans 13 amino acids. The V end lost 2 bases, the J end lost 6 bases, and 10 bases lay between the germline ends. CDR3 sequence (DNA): TGTGCCAGCAGTGAAAAGGTAGGGGCTGAAGCTTTCTTT. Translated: CASSEKVGAEAFF.

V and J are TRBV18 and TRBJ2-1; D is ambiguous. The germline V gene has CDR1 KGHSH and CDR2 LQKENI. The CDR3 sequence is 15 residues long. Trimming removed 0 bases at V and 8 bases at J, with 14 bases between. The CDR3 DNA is TGTGCCAGCTCACCACCCTCGCGCCCGGGTTATGAGCAGTTCTTC. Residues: CASSPPSRPGYEQFF.

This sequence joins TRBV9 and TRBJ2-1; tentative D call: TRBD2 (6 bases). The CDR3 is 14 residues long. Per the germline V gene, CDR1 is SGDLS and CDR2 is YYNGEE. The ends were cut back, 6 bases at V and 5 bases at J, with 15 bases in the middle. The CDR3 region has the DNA TGTGCCAGCACCCTAGGAGGGGCACACAATGAGCAGTTCTTC. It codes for CASTLGGAHNEQFF.

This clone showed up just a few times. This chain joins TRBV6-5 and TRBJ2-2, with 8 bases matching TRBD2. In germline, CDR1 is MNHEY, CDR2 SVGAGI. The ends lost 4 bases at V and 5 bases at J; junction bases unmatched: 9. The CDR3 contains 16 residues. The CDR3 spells CASSLGSGGYTGELFF. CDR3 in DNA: TGTGCCAGCAGTTTAGGGAGCGGGGGATATACCGGGGAGCTGTTTTTT.

CDR3 protein: CASSLRYGTGTNYGYTF. The CDR3 coding sequence is TGTGCCAGCAGCTTGAGATATGGGACAGGGACTAACTATGGCTACACCTTC. The J gene is TRBJ1-2, the V gene TRBV5-8; 9 bases agree with TRBD1. The CDR3 consists of 17 residues. The V gene end was trimmed by 1 base and the J gene end by 0 bases; junction bases not matched to a gene: 7. Germline CDR1 is SGHTS and CDR2 is YDEGEE. The variable domain in full, with the rest retrieved from reference TRBV5-8 and TRBJ1-2, is EAGVTQSPTHLIKTRGQQATLRCSPISGHTSVYWYQQALGLGLQFLLWYDEGEERNRGNFPPRFSGRQFPNYSSELNVNALELEDSALYLCASSLRYGTGTNYGYTFGSGTRLTVV.

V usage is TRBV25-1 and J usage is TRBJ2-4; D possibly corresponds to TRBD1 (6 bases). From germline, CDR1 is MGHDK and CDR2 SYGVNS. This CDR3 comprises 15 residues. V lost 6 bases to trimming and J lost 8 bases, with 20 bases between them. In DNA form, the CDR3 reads TGTGCCAGCAGCCTCGGACAAGGGGGTCGGGACATTCAGTACTTC. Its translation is CASSLGQGGRDIQYF.

The CDR3 here is CASSRAPGQGASSGSYEQYF. The DNA of the CDR3 is TGTGCCAGCAGCCGGGCTCCGGGACAGGGGGCCTCTAGCGGATCCTACGAGCAGTACTTC. The chain joins TRBV21-1 to TRBJ2-7; no check of the table's D call, TRBD1, against the DNA was made. TRBV21-1 is a pseudogene segment. This CDR3 has 20 residues.

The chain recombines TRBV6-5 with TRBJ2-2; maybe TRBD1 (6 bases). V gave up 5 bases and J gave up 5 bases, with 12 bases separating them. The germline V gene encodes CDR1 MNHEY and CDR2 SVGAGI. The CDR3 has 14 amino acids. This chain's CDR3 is CASSKDQGTGELFF. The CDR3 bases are TGTGCCAGCAGTAAGGATCAGGGGACCGGGGAGCTGTTTTTT.

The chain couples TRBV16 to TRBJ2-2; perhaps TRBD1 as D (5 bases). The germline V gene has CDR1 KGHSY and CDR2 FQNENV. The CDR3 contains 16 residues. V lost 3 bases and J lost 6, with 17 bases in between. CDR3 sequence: CASSHNGRGLPGELFF. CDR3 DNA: TGTGCCAGCAGCCACAACGGAAGGGGATTGCCCGGGGAGCTGTTTTTT.

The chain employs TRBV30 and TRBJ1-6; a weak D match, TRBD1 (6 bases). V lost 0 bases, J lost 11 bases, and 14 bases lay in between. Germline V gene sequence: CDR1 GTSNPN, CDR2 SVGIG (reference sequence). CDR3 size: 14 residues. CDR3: CAWSVAGARAPLHF. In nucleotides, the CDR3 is TGTGCCTGGAGTGTCGCAGGGGCACGGGCACCCCTCCACTTT.

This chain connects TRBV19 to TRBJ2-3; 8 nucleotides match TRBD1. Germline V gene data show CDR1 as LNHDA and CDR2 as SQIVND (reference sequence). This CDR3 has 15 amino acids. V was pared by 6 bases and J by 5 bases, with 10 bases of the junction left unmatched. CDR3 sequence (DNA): TGTGCCAGTAGGGACAGGACAGGGAGGTTAGATACGCAGTATTTT. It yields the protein CASRDRTGRLDTQYF. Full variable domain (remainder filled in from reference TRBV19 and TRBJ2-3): DGGITQSPKYLFRKEGQNVTLSCEQNLNHDAMYWYRQDPGQGLRLIYYSQIVNDFQKGDIAEGYSVSREKKESFPLTVTSAQKNPTAFYLCASRDRTGRLDTQYFGPGTRLTVL.

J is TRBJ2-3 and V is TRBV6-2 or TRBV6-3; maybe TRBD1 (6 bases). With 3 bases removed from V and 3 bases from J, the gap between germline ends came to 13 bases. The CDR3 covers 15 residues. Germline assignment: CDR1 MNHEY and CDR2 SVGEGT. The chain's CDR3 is CASSYGGKGTDTQYF. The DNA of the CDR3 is TGTGCCAGCAGTTATGGGGGCAAGGGTACAGATACGCAGTATTTT.

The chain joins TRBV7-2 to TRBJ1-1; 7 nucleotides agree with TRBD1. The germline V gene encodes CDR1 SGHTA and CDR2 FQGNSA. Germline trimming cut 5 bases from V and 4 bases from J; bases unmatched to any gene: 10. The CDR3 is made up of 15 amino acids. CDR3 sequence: CASSAEGQSSTEAFF. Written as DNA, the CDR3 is TGTGCCAGCAGCGCAGAGGGACAGTCGAGCACTGAAGCTTTCTTT.